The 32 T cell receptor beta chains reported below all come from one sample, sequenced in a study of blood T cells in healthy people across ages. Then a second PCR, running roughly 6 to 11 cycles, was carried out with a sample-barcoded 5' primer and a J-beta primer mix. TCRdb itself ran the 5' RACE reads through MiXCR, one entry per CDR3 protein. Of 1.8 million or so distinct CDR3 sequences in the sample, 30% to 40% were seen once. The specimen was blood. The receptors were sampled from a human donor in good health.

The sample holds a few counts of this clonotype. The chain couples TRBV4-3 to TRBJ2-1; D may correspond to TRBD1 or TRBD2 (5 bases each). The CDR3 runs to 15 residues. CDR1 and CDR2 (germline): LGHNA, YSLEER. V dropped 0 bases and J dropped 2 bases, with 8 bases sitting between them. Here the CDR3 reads CASSQDREPYNEQFF. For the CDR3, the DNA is TGCGCCAGCAGCCAAGACAGGGAGCCCTACAATGAGCAGTTCTTC.

CDR3 coding DNA: TGCAGCGCCTTACAGGGGAGGACTGAAGCTTTCTTT. Translating it yields CSALQGRTEAFF. The V gene is TRBV29-1, the J gene TRBJ1-1; 7 bases are a match to TRBD1. This CDR3 comprises 12 residues. CDR1 is SQVTM and CDR2 is ANQGSEA in the germline V gene. V shed 7 bases, J shed 5 bases, and the junction held 7 bases outside the gene matches. The full variable domain, completed using reference TRBV29-1 and TRBJ1-1, is SAVISQKPSRDICQRGTSLTIQCQVDSQVTMMFWYRQQPGQSLTLIATANQGSEATYESGFVIDKFPISRPNLTFSTLTVSNMSPEDSSIYLCSALQGRTEAFFGQGTRLTVV.

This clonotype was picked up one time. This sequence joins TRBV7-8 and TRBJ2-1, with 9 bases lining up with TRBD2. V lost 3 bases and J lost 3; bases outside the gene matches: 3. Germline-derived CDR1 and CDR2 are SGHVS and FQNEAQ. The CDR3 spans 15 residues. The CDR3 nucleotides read TGTGCCAGCAGCTTTCTAGCGGGATTCTACAATGAGCAGTTCTTC. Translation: CASSFLAGFYNEQFF.

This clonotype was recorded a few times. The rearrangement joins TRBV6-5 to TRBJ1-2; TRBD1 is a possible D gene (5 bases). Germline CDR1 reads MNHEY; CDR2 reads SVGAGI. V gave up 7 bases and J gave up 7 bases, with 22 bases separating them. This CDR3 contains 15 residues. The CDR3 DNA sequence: TGTGCCAGCACCCCGTGGGGTTATGGGGCGTCTGGCTACACCTTC. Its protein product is CASTPWGYGASGYTF.

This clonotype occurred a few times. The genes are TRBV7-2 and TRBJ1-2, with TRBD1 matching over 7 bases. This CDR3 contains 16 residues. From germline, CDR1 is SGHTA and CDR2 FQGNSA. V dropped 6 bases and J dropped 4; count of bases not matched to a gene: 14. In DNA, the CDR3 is TGTGCCAGCAGTCGACCGGGACAGACTCAAAGCTATGGCTACACCTTC. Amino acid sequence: CASSRPGQTQSYGYTF.

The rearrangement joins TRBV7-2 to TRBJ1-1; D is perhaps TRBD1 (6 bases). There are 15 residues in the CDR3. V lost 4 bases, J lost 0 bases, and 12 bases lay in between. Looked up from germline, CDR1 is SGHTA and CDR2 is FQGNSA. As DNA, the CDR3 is TGTGCCAGCAGCTCGCAGGGGACCATGAACACTGAAGCTTTCTTT. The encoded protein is CASSSQGTMNTEAFF.

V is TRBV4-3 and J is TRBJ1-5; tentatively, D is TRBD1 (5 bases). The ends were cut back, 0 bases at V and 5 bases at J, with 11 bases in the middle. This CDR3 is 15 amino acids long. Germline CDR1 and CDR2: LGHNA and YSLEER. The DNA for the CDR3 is TGCGCCAGCAGCCAAGAACACCAGGGACATCAGCCCCAGCATTTT. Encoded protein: CASSQEHQGHQPQHF.

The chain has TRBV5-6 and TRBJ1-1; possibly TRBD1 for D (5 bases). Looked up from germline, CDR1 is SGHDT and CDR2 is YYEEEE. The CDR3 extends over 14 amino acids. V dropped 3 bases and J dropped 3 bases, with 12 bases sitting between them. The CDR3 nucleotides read TGTGCCAGCAGCTGGCGGGACGCAGACACTGAAGCTTTCTTT. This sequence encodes CASSWRDADTEAFF.

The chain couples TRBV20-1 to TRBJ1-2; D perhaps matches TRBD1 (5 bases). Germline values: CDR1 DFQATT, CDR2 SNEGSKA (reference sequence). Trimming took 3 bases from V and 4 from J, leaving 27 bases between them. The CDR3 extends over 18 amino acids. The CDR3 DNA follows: TGCAGTGCTAGGCGGAGTGGGGACGCAGCCTCCCAGATCTATGGCTACACCTTC. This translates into CSARRSGDAASQIYGYTF.

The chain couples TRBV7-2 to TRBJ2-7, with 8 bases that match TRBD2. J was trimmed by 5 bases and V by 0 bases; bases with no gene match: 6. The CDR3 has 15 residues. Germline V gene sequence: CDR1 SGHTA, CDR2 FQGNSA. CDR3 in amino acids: CASSLAHRGGHEQYF. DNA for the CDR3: TGTGCCAGCAGCTTAGCCCACCGGGGGGGCCACGAGCAGTACTTC.

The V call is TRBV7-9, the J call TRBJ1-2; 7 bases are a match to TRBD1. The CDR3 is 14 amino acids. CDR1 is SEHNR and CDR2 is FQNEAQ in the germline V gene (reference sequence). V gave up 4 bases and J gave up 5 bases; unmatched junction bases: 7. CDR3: CASSSRGQEYGYTF. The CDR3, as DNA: TGTGCCAGCAGCTCTAGGGGGCAAGAATATGGCTACACCTTC.

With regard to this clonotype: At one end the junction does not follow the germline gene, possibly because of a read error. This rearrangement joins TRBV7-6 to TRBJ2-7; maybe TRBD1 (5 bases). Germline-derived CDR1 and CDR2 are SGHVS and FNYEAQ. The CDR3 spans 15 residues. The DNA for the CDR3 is TGTGCCGGCAGCTTAGATGACGGACACTCCTACGGGCAGTACTTC. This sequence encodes CAGSLDDGHSYGQYF.

CDR3: CASSFTGGAYTEAFF. The DNA of the CDR3 is TGTGCCAGCAGTTTTACAGGGGGCGCCTACACTGAAGCTTTCTTT. The genes are TRBV12-3 or TRBV12-4 and TRBJ1-1; 9 bases fit TRBD1. The V segment lost 3 bases and the J segment 3 bases; nucleotides outside the gene matches: 5. This CDR3 is 15 amino acids long.

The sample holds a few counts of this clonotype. CDR3 coding DNA: TGCGCCAGCAGCCGAGACAGGGAGAGGGATGGCTACACCTTC. It encodes CASSRDRERDGYTF. The chain has TRBV5-1 and TRBJ1-2, with 7 bases fitting TRBD1. Trimming cost V 4 bases and J 6 bases; bases outside gene matches: 9. CDR1 is SGHRS and CDR2 is YFSETQ in the germline V gene. The CDR3 totals 14 residues.

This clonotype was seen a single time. CDR3 loop: CASSQWKSTDTQYF. The CDR3 nucleotides are TGCGCCAGCAGCCAGTGGAAGTCCACTGATACGCAGTATTTT. This chain joins TRBV4-3 and TRBJ2-3; D not resolved. In germline, CDR1 is LGHNA, CDR2 YSLEER. V lost 3 bases to trimming and J lost 6 bases, with 13 bases between them. The CDR3 totals 14 residues.

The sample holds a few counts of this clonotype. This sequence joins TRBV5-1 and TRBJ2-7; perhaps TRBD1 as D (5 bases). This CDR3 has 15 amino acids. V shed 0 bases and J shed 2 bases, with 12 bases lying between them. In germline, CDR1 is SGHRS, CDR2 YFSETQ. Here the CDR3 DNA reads TGCGCCAGCAGCTTGGACAGGCTGGTAACCTACGAGCAGTACTTC. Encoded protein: CASSLDRLVTYEQYF.

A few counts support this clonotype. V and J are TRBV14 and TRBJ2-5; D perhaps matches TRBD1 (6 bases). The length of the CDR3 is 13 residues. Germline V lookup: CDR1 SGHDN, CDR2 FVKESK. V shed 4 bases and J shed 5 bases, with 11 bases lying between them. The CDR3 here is CASSRTASETQYF. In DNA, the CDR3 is TGTGCCAGCAGCCGGACAGCTTCGGAGACCCAGTACTTC.

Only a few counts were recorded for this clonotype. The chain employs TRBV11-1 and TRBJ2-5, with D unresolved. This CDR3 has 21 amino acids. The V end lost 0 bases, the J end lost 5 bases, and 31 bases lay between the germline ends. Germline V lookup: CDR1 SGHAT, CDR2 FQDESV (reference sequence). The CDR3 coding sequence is TGTGCCAGCAGCTTAGCGATCGGATCAAATCGACCGACTCCAGCTGGGGAGACCCAGTACTTC. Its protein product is CASSLAIGSNRPTPAGETQYF.

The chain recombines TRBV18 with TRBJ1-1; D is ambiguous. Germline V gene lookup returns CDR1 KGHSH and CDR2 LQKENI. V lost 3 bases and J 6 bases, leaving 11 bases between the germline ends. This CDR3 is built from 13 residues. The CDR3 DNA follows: TGTGCCAGCTCACCCGGACTCTTTTCTGAAGCTTTCTTT. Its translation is CASSPGLFSEAFF.

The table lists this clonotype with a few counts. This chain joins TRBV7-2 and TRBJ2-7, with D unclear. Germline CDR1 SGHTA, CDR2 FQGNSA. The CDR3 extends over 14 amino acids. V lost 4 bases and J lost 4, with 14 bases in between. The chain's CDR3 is CASSSSSGLYEQYF. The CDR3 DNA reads TGTGCCAGCAGCTCCTCTTCGGGTTTATACGAGCAGTACTTC.

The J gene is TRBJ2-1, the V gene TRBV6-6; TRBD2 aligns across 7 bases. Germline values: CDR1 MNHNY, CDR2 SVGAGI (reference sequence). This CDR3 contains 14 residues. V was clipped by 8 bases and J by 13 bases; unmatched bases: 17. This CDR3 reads CASGKAGLQETQFF. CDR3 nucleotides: TGTGCCAGCGGGAAAGCGGGGCTTCAAGAGACCCAGTTCTTC.

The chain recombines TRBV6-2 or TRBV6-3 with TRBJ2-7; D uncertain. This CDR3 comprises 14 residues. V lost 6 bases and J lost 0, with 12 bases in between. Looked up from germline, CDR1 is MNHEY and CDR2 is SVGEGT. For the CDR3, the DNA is TGTGCCAGCAGAACCAACAGCAACTCCTACGAGCAGTACTTC. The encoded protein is CASRTNSNSYEQYF.

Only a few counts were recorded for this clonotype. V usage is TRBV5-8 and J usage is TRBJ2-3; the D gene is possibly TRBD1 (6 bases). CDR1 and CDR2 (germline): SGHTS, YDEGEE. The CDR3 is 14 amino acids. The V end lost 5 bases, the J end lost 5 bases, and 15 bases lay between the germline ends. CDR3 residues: CASRYGAGVDTQYF. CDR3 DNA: TGTGCCAGCAGATACGGTGCAGGGGTAGATACGCAGTATTTT.

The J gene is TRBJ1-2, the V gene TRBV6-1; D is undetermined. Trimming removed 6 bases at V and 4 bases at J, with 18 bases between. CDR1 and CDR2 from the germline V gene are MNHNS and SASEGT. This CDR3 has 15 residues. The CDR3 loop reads CASSMQRDASYGYTF. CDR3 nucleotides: TGTGCCAGCAGCATGCAACGGGATGCTAGCTATGGCTACACCTTC.

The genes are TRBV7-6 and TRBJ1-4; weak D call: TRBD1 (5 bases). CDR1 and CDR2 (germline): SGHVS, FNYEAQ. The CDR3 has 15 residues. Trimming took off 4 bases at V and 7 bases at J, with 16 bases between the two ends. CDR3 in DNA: TGTGCCAGCAGCTCCGGCGGGGGTAGGAGTGAAAAACTGTTTTTT. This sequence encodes CASSSGGGRSEKLFF.

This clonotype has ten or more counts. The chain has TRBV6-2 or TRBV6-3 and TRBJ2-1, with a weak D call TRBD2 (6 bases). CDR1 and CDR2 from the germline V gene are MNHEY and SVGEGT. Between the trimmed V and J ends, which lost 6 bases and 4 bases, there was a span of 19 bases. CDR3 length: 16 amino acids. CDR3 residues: CASSIIRGTPYNEQFF. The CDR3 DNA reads TGTGCCAGCAGCATTATCCGGGGGACCCCTTACAATGAGCAGTTCTTC.

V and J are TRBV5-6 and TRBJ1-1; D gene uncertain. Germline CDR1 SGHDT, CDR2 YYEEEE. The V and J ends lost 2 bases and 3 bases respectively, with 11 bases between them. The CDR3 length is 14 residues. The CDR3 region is CASSFEPVDTEAFF. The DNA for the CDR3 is TGTGCCAGCAGCTTTGAACCGGTGGACACTGAAGCTTTCTTT.

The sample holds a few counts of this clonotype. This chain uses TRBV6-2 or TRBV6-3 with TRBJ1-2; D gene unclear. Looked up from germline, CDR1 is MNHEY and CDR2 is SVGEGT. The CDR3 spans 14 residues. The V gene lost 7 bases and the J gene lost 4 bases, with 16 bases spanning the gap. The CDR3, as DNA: TGTGCCAGCACCCGCCCGGACCCACTCTATGGCTACACCTTC. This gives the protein CASTRPDPLYGYTF.

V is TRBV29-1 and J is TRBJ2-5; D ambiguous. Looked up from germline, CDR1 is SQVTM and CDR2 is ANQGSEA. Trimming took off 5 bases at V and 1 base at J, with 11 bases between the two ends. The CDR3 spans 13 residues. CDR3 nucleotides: TGCAGCGTTTTTGACCCCCTCCAAGAGACCCAGTACTTC. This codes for CSVFDPLQETQYF.

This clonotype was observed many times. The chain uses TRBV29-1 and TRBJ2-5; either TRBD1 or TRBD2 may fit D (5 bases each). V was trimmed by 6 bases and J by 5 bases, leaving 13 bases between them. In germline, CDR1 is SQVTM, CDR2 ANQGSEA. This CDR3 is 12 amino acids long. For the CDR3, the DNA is TGCAGCGTCGTTCGGGACGGGGAGACCCAGTACTTC. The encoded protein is CSVVRDGETQYF. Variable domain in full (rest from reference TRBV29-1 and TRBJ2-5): SAVISQKPSRDICQRGTSLTIQCQVDSQVTMMFWYRQQPGQSLTLIATANQGSEATYESGFVIDKFPISRPNLTFSTLTVSNMSPEDSSIYLCSVVRDGETQYFGPGTRLLVL.

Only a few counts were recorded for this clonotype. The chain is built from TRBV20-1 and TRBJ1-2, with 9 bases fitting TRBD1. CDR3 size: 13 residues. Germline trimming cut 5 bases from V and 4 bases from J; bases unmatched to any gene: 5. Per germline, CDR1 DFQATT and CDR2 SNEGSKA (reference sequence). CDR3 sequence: CSAYGQGIYGYTF. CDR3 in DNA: TGCAGTGCTTATGGACAGGGGATCTATGGCTACACCTTC.

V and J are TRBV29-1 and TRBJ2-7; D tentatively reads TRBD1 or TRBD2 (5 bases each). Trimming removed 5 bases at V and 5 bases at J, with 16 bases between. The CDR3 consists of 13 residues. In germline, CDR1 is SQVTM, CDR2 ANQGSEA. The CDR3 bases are TGCAGCGTTCCGGGACCAGGTGTCAACGAGCAGTACTTC. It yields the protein CSVPGPGVNEQYF.